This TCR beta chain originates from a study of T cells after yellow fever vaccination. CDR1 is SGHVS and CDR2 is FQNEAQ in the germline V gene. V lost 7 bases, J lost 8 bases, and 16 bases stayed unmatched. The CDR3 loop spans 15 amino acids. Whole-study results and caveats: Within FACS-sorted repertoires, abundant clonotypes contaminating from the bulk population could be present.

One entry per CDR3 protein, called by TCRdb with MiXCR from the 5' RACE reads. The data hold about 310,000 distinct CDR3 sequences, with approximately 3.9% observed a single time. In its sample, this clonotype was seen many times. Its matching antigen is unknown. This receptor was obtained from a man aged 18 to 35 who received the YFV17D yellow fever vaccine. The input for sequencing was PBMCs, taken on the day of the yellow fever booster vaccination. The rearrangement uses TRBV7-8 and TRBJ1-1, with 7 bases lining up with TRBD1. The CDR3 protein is CASIPGGARDPEAFF. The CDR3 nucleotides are TGTGCCAGCATACCAGGGGGGGCGCGGGACCCCGAAGCTTTCTTT.